This entry lists 21 T cell receptor beta chains sequenced from one sample in a study of CD8+ T cells in alopecia areata. Reverse transcription of extracted RNA yielded cDNA, which provided the sequencing template. This table comes from immunoSEQ multiplex PCR, and its TCRdb copy is limited to in-frame clones, with some not included. The table lists just over 30,000 clones, about three fifths of them singletons. Material: NKG2D-high CD8+ T cells sorted from blood. These TCRs come from a human donor with alopecia areata.

This clone was seen a handful of times. The rearrangement joins TRBV2 to TRBJ2-3, with 8 bases aligning to TRBD2. Germline CDR1 and CDR2: SNHLY and FYNNEI. The CDR3 sequence is 18 residues long. V dropped 1 base and J dropped 6; count of bases not matched to a gene: 15. CDR3 protein: CASSEGPTSGITWDTQYF. CDR3 nucleotides: TGTGCCAGCAGTGAAGGGCCCACTAGCGGTATCACTTGGGATACGCAGTATTTT.

V gene TRBV13 combines with J gene TRBJ2-7, with a tentative D call TRBD2 (7 bases). Looked up from germline, CDR1 is PRHDT and CDR2 is FYEKMQ (reference sequence). There are 16 residues in the CDR3. V shed 0 bases and J shed 6 bases, with 18 bases lying between them. CDR3 sequence reads: CASSLGGGPILSEQYF. The CDR3, as DNA: TGTGCCAGCAGCTTAGGCGGGGGGCCAATTTTGTCCGAGCAGTACTTC.

V gene TRBV30 combines with J gene TRBJ2-1; no firm D call. The CDR3 length is 12 residues. Trimming removed 0 bases from V and 8 bases from J, with 8 bases in between. Germline V gene sequence: CDR1 GTSNPN, CDR2 SVGIG (reference sequence). In nucleotides, the CDR3 is TGTGCCTGGAGTGTACAATTTGATGAGCAGTTCTTC. Translating gives CAWSVQFDEQFF. The full variable domain, in which reference TRBV30 and TRBJ2-1 provide the parts outside the CDR3, is SQTIHQWPATLVQPVGSPLSLECTVEGTSNPNLYWYRQAAGRGLQLLFYSVGIGQISSEVPQNLSASRPQDRQFILSSKKLLLSDSGFYLCAWSVQFDEQFFGPGTRLTVL.

The genes are TRBV7-6 and TRBJ2-5; the D is unclear. With 4 bases removed from V and 0 bases from J, the gap between germline ends came to 9 bases. The CDR3 consists of 14 residues. Germline V gene sequence: CDR1 SGHVS, CDR2 FNYEAQ. The CDR3 loop is CASSSRMYQETQYF. For the CDR3, the DNA is TGTGCCAGCAGCTCTCGGATGTACCAAGAGACCCAGTACTTC.

The gene calls are TRBV7-2 and TRBJ2-2, with D tentatively TRBD1 (6 bases). The CDR3 is 15 amino acids. Looked up from germline, CDR1 is SGHTA and CDR2 is FQGNSA. V lost 5 bases and J 1 base, leaving 11 bases between the germline ends. The CDR3 sequence: CASSRRTENTGELFF. CDR3 sequence (DNA): TGTGCCAGCAGCAGAAGGACAGAGAACACCGGGGAGCTGTTTTTT.

The V gene is TRBV25-1, the J gene TRBJ1-2, with a tentative D call TRBD1 (5 bases). There are 12 residues in the CDR3. Germline CDR1 and CDR2: MGHDK and SYGVNS. Trimming stripped 4 bases from V and 4 bases from J, with 7 bases between. CDR3 nucleotides: TGTGCCAGCAGTGTCGGGGGCTATGGCTACACCTTC. It codes for CASSVGGYGYTF.

This clone has a handful of counts. One end of the junction is discordant with germline, which a read error may explain. The V call is TRBV14, the J call TRBJ2-1; no clear D. This CDR3 is built from 15 residues. CDR1 is SGHDN and CDR2 is FVKESK in the germline V gene. The CDR3 protein is CASSQSLAHYDEQFF. The CDR3 DNA reads TGTGCCAGCAGCCAATCATTAGCCCACTACGATGAGCAGTTCTTC. The full variable domain, with the rest looked up from reference TRBV14 and TRBJ2-1, is EAGVTQFPSHSVIEKGQTVTLRCDPISGHDNLYWYRRVMGKEIKFLLHFVKESKQDESGMPNNRFLAERTGGTYSTLKVQPAELEDSGVYFCASSQSLAHYDEQFFGPGTRLTVL.

V is TRBV30 and J is TRBJ2-5, with D perhaps assigned TRBD1 or TRBD2 (5 bases each). This CDR3 spans 14 amino acids. V lost 2 bases and J lost 1, with 11 bases in between. In germline, CDR1 is GTSNPN, CDR2 SVGIG (reference sequence). CDR3 sequence: CAWSWVGGQETQYF. The CDR3 DNA follows: TGTGCCTGGAGTTGGGTTGGGGGCCAAGAGACCCAGTACTTC.

The chain is built from TRBV7-9 and TRBJ2-7, with D hard to call. The germline CDR1 and CDR2 sequences are SEHNR and FQNEAQ (reference sequence). The CDR3 is 13 residues long. The V end lost 3 bases, the J end lost 2 bases, and 8 bases lay between the germline ends. For the CDR3, the DNA is TGTGCCAGCAGCTTCGGGCGGCCCTACGAGCAGTACTTC. Translated, it gives CASSFGRPYEQYF.

The table lists this clone with a few counts. The chain joins TRBV7-9 to TRBJ2-5; 9 positions match TRBD1. This CDR3 has 13 residues. V was pared by 8 bases and J by 5 bases, with 6 bases of the junction left unmatched. The germline V gene has CDR1 SEHNR and CDR2 FQNEAQ (reference sequence). CDR3 sequence reads: CASSTGGGETQYF. The CDR3 coding sequence is TGTGCCAGCTCTACAGGGGGCGGGGAGACCCAGTACTTC.

The chain links TRBV4-2 to TRBJ1-3; the D is unclear. Looked up from germline, CDR1 is LGHNA and CDR2 is YNFKEQ. V lost 1 base to trimming and J lost 0 bases, with 7 bases between them. The CDR3 length is 15 residues. The chain's CDR3 is CASSQAGNSGNTIYF. CDR3 DNA sequence: TGTGCCAGCAGCCAAGCAGGAAACTCTGGAAACACCATATATTTT.

The chain is built from TRBV19 and TRBJ1-5; unclear D gene. V dropped 7 bases and J dropped 8 bases, with 12 bases sitting between them. The germline V gene has CDR1 LNHDA and CDR2 SQIVND (reference sequence). This CDR3 is built from 12 residues. CDR3 region: CASNSGFEPQHF. For the CDR3, the DNA is TGTGCCAGTAACTCGGGATTCGAGCCCCAGCATTTT.

This sequence joins TRBV7-9 and TRBJ2-1; 10 bases fit TRBD2. This CDR3 contains 15 residues. With 1 base clipped from V and 8 bases from J, the junction kept 5 bases outside the gene matches. Per the germline V gene, CDR1 is SEHNR and CDR2 is FQNEAQ (reference sequence). DNA for the CDR3: TGTGCCAGCAGCTTAGGGACTAGCGGAGGGGATGAGCAGTTCTTC. Amino acid sequence: CASSLGTSGGDEQFF.

This clone was seen a handful of times. Other DNA sequences from this sample encode an identical CDR3 as well. This chain joins TRBV19 and TRBJ1-1, with unresolved D. Trimming removed 3 bases from V and 0 bases from J, with 5 bases in between. This CDR3 has 13 residues. CDR1 and CDR2 (germline): LNHDA, SQIVND (reference sequence). The CDR3 is CASSIVLNTEAFF. The CDR3 coding sequence is TGTGCCAGTAGTATTGTTCTGAACACTGAAGCTTTCTTT.

The chain uses TRBV14 and TRBJ2-7; D unresolved. CDR1 is SGHDN and CDR2 is FVKESK in the germline V gene. The CDR3 length is 12 residues. Trimming shortened V by 5 bases and J by 0 bases, and 5 bases separated the two germline ends. CDR3 residues: CASSAPSYEQYF. The DNA of the CDR3 is TGTGCCAGCAGCGCCCCCTCCTACGAGCAGTACTTC. Together with reference TRBV14 and TRBJ2-7, the CDR3 gives the full variable domain: EAGVTQFPSHSVIEKGQTVTLRCDPISGHDNLYWYRRVMGKEIKFLLHFVKESKQDESGMPNNRFLAERTGGTYSTLKVQPAELEDSGVYFCASSAPSYEQYFGPGTRLTVT.

The chain uses TRBV29-1 and TRBJ1-2; 9 bases align to TRBD1. The CDR3 has 15 amino acids. Germline loops: CDR1 SQVTM, CDR2 ANQGSEA. V was clipped by 7 bases and J by 4 bases; unmatched bases: 13. The CDR3 protein is CSAAPSGTGPYGYTF. In DNA, the CDR3 is TGCAGCGCAGCGCCATCCGGGACAGGGCCCTATGGCTACACCTTC.

The chain uses TRBV27 and TRBJ2-1; D remains unclear. Germline V gene sequence: CDR1 MNHEY, CDR2 SMNVEV (reference sequence). V was trimmed by 0 bases and J by 2 bases, leaving 8 bases between them. This CDR3 region has 15 residues. In DNA, the CDR3 is TGTGCCAGCAGTTTATCTCGGAGCACCTACAATGAGCAGTTCTTC. This translates into CASSLSRSTYNEQFF.

The J gene is TRBJ2-7, the V gene TRBV30; TRBD1 might be the D (6 bases). CDR3 length: 13 amino acids. CDR1 is GTSNPN and CDR2 is SVGIG in the germline V gene (reference sequence). V lost 5 bases and J 1 base, leaving 12 bases between the germline ends. In DNA, the CDR3 is TGTGCCTGGGGTAAGGACAGTTCCTACGAGCAGTACTTC. Translated, it gives CAWGKDSSYEQYF.

Here the CDR3 reads CASSIRGGNTEAFF. The CDR3, as DNA: TGTGCCAGTAGTATACGAGGGGGAAACACTGAAGCTTTCTTT. The chain combines TRBV19 with TRBJ1-1; maybe TRBD1 (6 bases). The germline V and J ends were trimmed by 2 bases and 2 bases, with 9 bases remaining between them. Germline V lookup: CDR1 LNHDA, CDR2 SQIVND (reference sequence). The CDR3 runs 14 residues.

The DNA of the CDR3 is TGTGCCAGCAGTGAATGGGGAGGAACAGGGAGGACTGAAGCTTTCTTT. Translated, it gives CASSEWGGTGRTEAFF. The genes are TRBV25-1 and TRBJ1-1, with D maybe TRBD1 (6 bases). Trimming pared 1 base from V and 5 bases from J, leaving 17 bases between. Germline CDR1 MGHDK, CDR2 SYGVNS. This CDR3 has 16 amino acids.

This clone is categorized as large. The chain links TRBV7-9 to TRBJ2-7; 10 bases are a match to TRBD1. The CDR3 is 17 residues long. Germline CDR1 SEHNR, CDR2 FQNEAQ (reference sequence). V dropped 5 bases and J dropped 4; count of bases not matched to a gene: 14. CDR3 sequence: CASSPIPGQGENYEQYF. CDR3 nucleotide sequence: TGTGCCAGCAGCCCAATCCCCGGACAGGGGGAGAATTACGAGCAGTACTTC.